A selection of T cell receptor beta chains follows, all from one sample in a study of CD4 T cells in relation to SARS-CoV-2 and coronaviruses. These receptors are not linked to any known antigen. Sequencing used immunoSEQ multiplex PCR; TCRdb keeps in-frame clones, though not all of them. The table shows approximately 25,000 clones, with more than 65% occurring only once. Input material: CD4+ T cells from PBMCs, cultured in vitro. The receptors were gathered from a human donor in good health. Each CDR3 is given with its conserved first and last residue. The order of the fields is clone size, V gene, J gene, D gene, CDR3 protein, CDR3 DNA. D genes are given only for firm matches. Clone size is shown for a subset of rows, as once, few, many or a class of expanded clone.

size: NA; V: TRBV6-5; J: TRBJ1-2; D: NA; CDR3: CASSSLGTEAGYTF; DNA: TGTGCCAGCAGCAGTCTCGGGACGGAAGCTGGCTACACCTTC
size: once; V: TRBV3-1/TRBV3-2; J: TRBJ1-1; D: NA; CDR3: CASTPLLGPNTEAFF; DNA: TGTGCCAGCACCCCCCTTTTAGGCCCTAACACTGAAGCTTTCTTT
size: NA; V: TRBV11-3; J: TRBJ2-3; D: NA; CDR3: CASSLGRGPDTQYF; DNA: TGTGCCAGCAGCTTAGGGAGGGGGCCAGATACGCAGTATTTT
size: NA; V: TRBV2; J: TRBJ2-1; D: TRBD2; CDR3: CASSRGVLAGAYNEQFF; DNA: TGTGCCAGCAGTCGGGGGGTCCTAGCGGGGGCCTACAATGAGCAGTTCTTC
size: once; V: TRBV7-2; J: TRBJ1-1; D: NA; CDR3: CASSLAPRVNTEAFF; DNA: TGTGCCAGCAGCTTAGCCCCCCGAGTGAACACTGAAGCTTTCTTT
size: NA; V: TRBV2; J: TRBJ1-1; D: NA; CDR3: CASTQGGIREAFF; DNA: TGTGCCAGCACCCAGGGAGGGATCCGAGAAGCTTTCTTT
size: NA; V: TRBV7-9; J: TRBJ2-3; D: NA; CDR3: CASSPLGDTQYF; DNA: TGTGCCAGCAGCCCCCTGGGAGATACGCAGTATTTT
size: NA; V: TRBV30; J: TRBJ1-2; D: TRBD1; CDR3: CALKDREVYGYTF; DNA: TGTGCCTTGAAGGACAGGGAGGTCTATGGCTACACCTTC
size: NA; V: TRBV6-2/TRBV6-3; J: TRBJ2-6; D: NA; CDR3: CASSYTAGARVLTF; DNA: TGTGCCAGCAGTTACACGGCAGGGGCAAGGGTCCTGACTTTC
size: NA; V: TRBV10-2; J: TRBJ2-3; D: NA; CDR3: CASNRDEVETQYF; DNA: TGCGCCAGCAATCGGGATGAGGTGGAAACGCAGTATTTT
size: NA; V: TRBV25-1; J: TRBJ2-7; D: TRBD1; CDR3: CATKDRVSYEQYF; DNA: TGTGCCACCAAGGACAGGGTCTCCTACGAGCAGTACTTC
size: NA; V: TRBV7-9; J: TRBJ1-2; D: TRBD1; CDR3: CASSLTGVNYGYTF; DNA: TGTGCCAGCAGCCTGACAGGGGTTAACTATGGCTACACCTTC
size: NA; V: TRBV5-1; J: TRBJ2-7; D: NA; CDR3: CASSYSGRGPSYEQYF; DNA: TGCGCCAGCAGCTATTCGGGGCGGGGGCCATCCTACGAGCAGTACTTC
size: NA; V: TRBV15; J: TRBJ2-1; D: TRBD2; CDR3: CATSSGGAKYNEQFF; DNA: TGTGCCACCAGCAGCGGGGGGGCTAAGTACAATGAGCAGTTCTTC
size: NA; V: TRBV28; J: TRBJ2-7; D: NA; CDR3: CASSLVGGRGIRTYEQYF; DNA: TGTGCCAGCAGCCTCGTAGGGGGGAGGGGGATTAGAACCTACGAGCAGTACTTC
size: NA; V: TRBV5-8; J: TRBJ2-1; D: NA; CDR3: CASSFYNEQFF; DNA: TGTGCCAGCAGCTTTTACAATGAGCAGTTCTTC
size: few; V: TRBV25-1; J: TRBJ1-2; D: NA; CDR3: CASSENGFGYTF; DNA: TGTGCCAGCAGTGAGAACGGATTTGGCTACACCTTC
size: NA; V: TRBV7-2; J: TRBJ2-1; D: NA; CDR3: CASSFSTGFNEQFF; DNA: TGTGCCAGCAGTTTCTCGACAGGCTTCAATGAGCAGTTCTTC
size: NA; V: TRBV19; J: TRBJ1-5; D: NA; CDR3: CASRGGFNQPQHF; DNA: TGTGCCAGCCGGGGGGGGTTTAATCAGCCCCAGCATTTT
size: NA; V: TRBV18; J: TRBJ1-3; D: NA; CDR3: CASSPQVVSGNTIYF; DNA: TGTGCCAGCTCACCTCAGGTCGTCTCTGGAAACACCATATATTTT
size: NA; V: TRBV10-3; J: TRBJ2-3; D: NA; CDR3: CAISVDSSRRADTQYF; DNA: TGTGCCATCAGCGTGGACAGCTCCCGACGGGCAGATACGCAGTATTTT
size: NA; V: TRBV2; J: TRBJ1-5; D: NA; CDR3: CASILTLGSNSNQPQHF; DNA: TGTGCCAGCATTCTGACTCTGGGGTCGAATAGCAATCAGCCCCAGCATTTT
size: few; V: TRBV7-9; J: TRBJ1-2; D: NA; CDR3: CASSLRGGGYTF; DNA: TGTGCCAGCAGCTTACGGGGAGGTGGCTACACCTTC
size: few; V: TRBV7-9; J: TRBJ1-5; D: NA; CDR3: CASSFGADNQPQHF; DNA: TGTGCCAGCAGCTTCGGGGCCGACAATCAGCCCCAGCATTTT
size: NA; V: TRBV7-3; J: TRBJ2-3; D: NA; CDR3: CASSPSSGTDTQYF; DNA: TGTGCCAGCAGCCCAAGTTCAGGCACAGATACGCAGTATTTT
size: once; V: TRBV9; J: TRBJ2-1; D: TRBD1; CDR3: CASSAGTGLYNEQFF; DNA: TGTGCCAGCAGCGCCGGGACAGGGTTGTACAATGAGCAGTTCTTC
size: NA; V: TRBV5-1; J: TRBJ2-3; D: NA; CDR3: CASSLTQGPDTQYF; DNA: TGCGCCAGCAGCTTAACACAGGGCCCAGATACGCAGTATTTT
size: NA; V: TRBV3-1/TRBV3-2; J: TRBJ1-5; D: NA; CDR3: CASSPQSGGAGNQPQHF; DNA: TGTGCCAGCAGCCCCCAATCGGGAGGGGCCGGCAATCAGCCCCAGCATTTT
size: NA; V: TRBV12-3/TRBV12-4; J: TRBJ1-2; D: NA; CDR3: CASSPGNYGYTF; DNA: TGTGCCAGCAGTCCCGGGAACTATGGCTACACCTTC
size: NA; V: TRBV5-6; J: TRBJ1-2; D: NA; CDR3: CASSLARQYYGYTF; DNA: TGTGCCAGCAGCTTGGCCAGGCAGTACTATGGCTACACCTTC
size: NA; V: TRBV3-1/TRBV3-2; J: TRBJ2-1; D: NA; CDR3: CASSQVLRLYNEQFF; DNA: TGTGCCAGCAGCCAAGTCCTGCGCTTATACAATGAGCAGTTCTTC
size: few; V: TRBV10-3; J: TRBJ2-7; D: TRBD1; CDR3: CAIGSQGRINEQYF; DNA: TGTGCCATCGGCTCACAGGGGAGAATAAACGAGCAGTACTTC
size: NA; V: TRBV6-2/TRBV6-3; J: TRBJ1-5; D: NA; CDR3: CASSYSLTGNQPQHF; DNA: TGTGCCAGCAGTTACTCGTTGACAGGCAATCAGCCCCAGCATTTT
size: NA; V: TRBV27; J: TRBJ1-1; D: NA; CDR3: CASSLRGRETEAFF; DNA: TGTGCCAGCAGTTTAAGGGGACGCGAGACTGAAGCTTTCTTT
size: few; V: TRBV29-1; J: TRBJ2-2; D: TRBD1; CDR3: CSGNRGGTGELFF; DNA: TGCAGCGGGAACAGGGGCGGGACCGGGGAGCTGTTTTTT
size: NA; V: TRBV6-4; J: TRBJ2-3; D: TRBD2; CDR3: CASSSGGQVTDTQYF; DNA: TGTGCCAGTTCTAGCGGGGGGCAAGTAACAGATACGCAGTATTTT
size: NA; V: TRBV7-2; J: TRBJ2-3; D: NA; CDR3: CASSSLGGTQYF; DNA: TGTGCCAGCAGCTCCTTGGGTGGTACGCAGTATTTT
size: NA; V: TRBV12-3/TRBV12-4; J: TRBJ2-7; D: NA; CDR3: CASSLLDEQYF; DNA: TGTGCCAGCAGTTTGCTGGACGAGCAGTACTTC
size: NA; V: TRBV2; J: TRBJ1-2; D: NA; CDR3: CASRPDSNNYGYTF; DNA: TGTGCCAGCAGGCCGGACAGTAATAACTATGGCTACACCTTC
size: NA; V: TRBV6-5; J: TRBJ1-2; D: TRBD1; CDR3: CASSYSTGGYGYTF; DNA: TGTGCCAGCAGTTACTCGACAGGGGGGTATGGCTACACCTTC
size: NA; V: TRBV5-1; J: TRBJ1-1; D: NA; CDR3: CASSRSADTEAFF; DNA: TGCGCCAGCTCACGAAGCGCGGACACTGAAGCTTTCTTT
size: few; V: TRBV19; J: TRBJ1-1; D: NA; CDR3: CASSLREWGTEAFF; DNA: TGTGCCAGTAGTCTCAGGGAGTGGGGCACTGAAGCTTTCTTT
size: NA; V: TRBV7-9; J: TRBJ2-3; D: NA; CDR3: CASSLWAGGTDTQYF; DNA: TGTGCCAGCAGCTTATGGGCAGGGGGGACAGATACGCAGTATTTT
size: NA; V: TRBV29-1; J: TRBJ1-1; D: NA; CDR3: CSVEVQNTEAFF; DNA: TGCAGCGTTGAGGTCCAGAACACTGAAGCTTTCTTT
size: NA; V: TRBV5-1; J: TRBJ2-5; D: TRBD2; CDR3: CASSLGTSGYQETQYF; DNA: TGCGCCAGCAGCTTGGGGACTAGCGGGTACCAAGAGACCCAGTACTTC
size: NA; V: TRBV30; J: TRBJ2-3; D: TRBD2; CDR3: CAWSNGLADFVDTQYF; DNA: TGTGCCTGGAGTAACGGACTAGCGGATTTTGTAGATACGCAGTATTTT
size: NA; V: TRBV7-9; J: TRBJ2-1; D: TRBD2; CDR3: CASSPRTSGRNNEQFF; DNA: TGTGCCAGCAGCCCAAGGACTAGCGGGAGAAACAATGAGCAGTTCTTC